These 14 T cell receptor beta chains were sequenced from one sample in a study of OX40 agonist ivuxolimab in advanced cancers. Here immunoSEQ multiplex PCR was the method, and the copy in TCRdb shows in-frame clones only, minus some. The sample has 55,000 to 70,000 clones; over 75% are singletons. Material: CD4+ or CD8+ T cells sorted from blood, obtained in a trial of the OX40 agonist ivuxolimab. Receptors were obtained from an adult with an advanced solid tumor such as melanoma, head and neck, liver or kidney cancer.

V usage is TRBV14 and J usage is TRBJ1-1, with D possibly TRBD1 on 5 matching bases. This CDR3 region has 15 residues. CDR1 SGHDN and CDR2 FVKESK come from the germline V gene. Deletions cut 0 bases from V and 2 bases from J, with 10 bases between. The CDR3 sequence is CASSQELGVNTEAFF. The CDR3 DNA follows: TGTGCCAGCAGCCAAGAACTGGGGGTAAACACTGAAGCTTTCTTT. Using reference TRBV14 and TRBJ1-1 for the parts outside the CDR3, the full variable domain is EAGVTQFPSHSVIEKGQTVTLRCDPISGHDNLYWYRRVMGKEIKFLLHFVKESKQDESGMPNNRFLAERTGGTYSTLKVQPAELEDSGVYFCASSQELGVNTEAFFGQGTRLTVV.

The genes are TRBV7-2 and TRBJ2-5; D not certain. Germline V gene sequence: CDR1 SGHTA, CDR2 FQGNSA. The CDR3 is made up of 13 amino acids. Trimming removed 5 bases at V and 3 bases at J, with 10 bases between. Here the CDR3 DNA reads TGTGCCAGCAGCCCTCCTTGGAAAGAGACCCAGTACTTC. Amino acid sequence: CASSPPWKETQYF.

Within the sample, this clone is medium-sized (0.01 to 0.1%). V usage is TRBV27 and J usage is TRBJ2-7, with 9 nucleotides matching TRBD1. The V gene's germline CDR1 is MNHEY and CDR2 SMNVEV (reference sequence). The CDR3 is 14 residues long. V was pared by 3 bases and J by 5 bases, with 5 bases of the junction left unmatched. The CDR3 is CASSFRQGGHEQYF. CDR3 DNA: TGTGCCAGCAGTTTCCGACAGGGGGGACACGAGCAGTACTTC.

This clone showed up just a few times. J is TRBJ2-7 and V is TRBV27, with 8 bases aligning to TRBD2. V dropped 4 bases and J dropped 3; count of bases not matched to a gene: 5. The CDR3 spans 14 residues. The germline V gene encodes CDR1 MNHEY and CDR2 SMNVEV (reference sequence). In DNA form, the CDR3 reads TGTGCCAGCAGTTACACCGGGACTAGCTACGAGCAGTACTTC. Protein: CASSYTGTSYEQYF.

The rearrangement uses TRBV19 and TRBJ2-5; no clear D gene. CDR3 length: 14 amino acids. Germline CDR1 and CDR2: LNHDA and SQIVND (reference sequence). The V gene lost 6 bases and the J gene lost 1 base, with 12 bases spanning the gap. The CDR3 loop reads CASSRTVVQETQYF. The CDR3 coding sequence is TGTGCCAGTAGCCGAACAGTAGTCCAAGAGACCCAGTACTTC. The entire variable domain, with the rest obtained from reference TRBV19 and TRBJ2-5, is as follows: DGGITQSPKYLFRKEGQNVTLSCEQNLNHDAMYWYRQDPGQGLRLIYYSQIVNDFQKGDIAEGYSVSREKKESFPLTVTSAQKNPTAFYLCASSRTVVQETQYFGPGTRLLVL.

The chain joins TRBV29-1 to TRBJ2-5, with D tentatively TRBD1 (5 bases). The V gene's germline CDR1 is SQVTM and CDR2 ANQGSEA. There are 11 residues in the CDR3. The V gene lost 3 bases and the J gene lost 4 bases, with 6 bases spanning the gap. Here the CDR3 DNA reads TGCAGCGTTGAGCAGGGAGAGACCCAGTACTTC. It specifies CSVEQGETQYF.

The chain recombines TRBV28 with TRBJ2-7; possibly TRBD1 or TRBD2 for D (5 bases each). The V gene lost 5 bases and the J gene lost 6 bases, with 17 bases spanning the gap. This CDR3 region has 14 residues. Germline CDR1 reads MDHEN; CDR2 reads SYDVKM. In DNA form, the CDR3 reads TGTGCCAGCAGTGCCGGGACCGTCTCGATCGAGCAGTACTTC. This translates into CASSAGTVSIEQYF. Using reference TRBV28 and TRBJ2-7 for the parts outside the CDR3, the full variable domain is DVKVTQSSRYLVKRTGEKVFLECVQDMDHENMFWYRQDPGLGLRLIYFSYDVKMKEKGDIPEGYSVSREKKERFSLILESASTNQTSMYLCASSAGTVSIEQYFGPGTRLTVT.

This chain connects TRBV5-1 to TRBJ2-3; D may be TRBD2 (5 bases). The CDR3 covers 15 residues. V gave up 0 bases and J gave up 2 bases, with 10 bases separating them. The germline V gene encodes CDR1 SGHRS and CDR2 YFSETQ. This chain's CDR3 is CASSLANGDTDTQYF. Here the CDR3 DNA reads TGCGCCAGCAGCTTGGCCAACGGGGACACAGATACGCAGTATTTT.

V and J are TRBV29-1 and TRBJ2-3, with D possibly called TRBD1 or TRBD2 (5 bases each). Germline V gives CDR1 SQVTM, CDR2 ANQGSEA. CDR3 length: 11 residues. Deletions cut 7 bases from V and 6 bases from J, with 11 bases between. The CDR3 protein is CSAGAWDTQYF. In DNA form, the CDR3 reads TGCAGCGCCGGGGCCTGGGATACGCAGTATTTT.

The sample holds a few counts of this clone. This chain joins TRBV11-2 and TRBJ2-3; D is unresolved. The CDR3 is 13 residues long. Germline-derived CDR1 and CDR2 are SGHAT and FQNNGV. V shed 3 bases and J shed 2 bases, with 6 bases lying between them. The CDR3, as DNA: TGTGCCAGCAGCTTTGGCTCCACAGATACGCAGTATTTT. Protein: CASSFGSTDTQYF.

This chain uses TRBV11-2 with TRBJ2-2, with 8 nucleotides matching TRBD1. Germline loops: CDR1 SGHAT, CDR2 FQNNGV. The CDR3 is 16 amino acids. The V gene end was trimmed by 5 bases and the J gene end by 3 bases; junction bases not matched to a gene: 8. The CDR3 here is CASSTGQGEDTGELFF. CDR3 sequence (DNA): TGTGCCAGCAGCACCGGACAGGGTGAGGACACCGGGGAGCTGTTTTTT.

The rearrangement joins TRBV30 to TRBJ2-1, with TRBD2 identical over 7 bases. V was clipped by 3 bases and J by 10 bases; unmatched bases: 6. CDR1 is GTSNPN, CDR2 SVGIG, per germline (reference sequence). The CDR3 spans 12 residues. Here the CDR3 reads CAWSKGGSEQFF. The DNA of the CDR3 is TGTGCCTGGAGCAAGGGAGGGTCCGAGCAGTTCTTC.

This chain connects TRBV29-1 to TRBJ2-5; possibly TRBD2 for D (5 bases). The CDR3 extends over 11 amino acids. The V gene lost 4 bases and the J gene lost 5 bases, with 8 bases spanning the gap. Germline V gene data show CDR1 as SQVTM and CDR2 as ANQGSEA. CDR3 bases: TGCAGCGTTGGAGGAGGTGAGACCCAGTACTTC. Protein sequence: CSVGGGETQYF. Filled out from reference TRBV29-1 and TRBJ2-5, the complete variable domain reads SAVISQKPSRDICQRGTSLTIQCQVDSQVTMMFWYRQQPGQSLTLIATANQGSEATYESGFVIDKFPISRPNLTFSTLTVSNMSPEDSSIYLCSVGGGETQYFGPGTRLLVL.

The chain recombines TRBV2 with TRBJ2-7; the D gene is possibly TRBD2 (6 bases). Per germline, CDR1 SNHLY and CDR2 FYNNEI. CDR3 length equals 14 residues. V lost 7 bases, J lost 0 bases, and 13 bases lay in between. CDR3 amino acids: CASTGLPNSYEQYF. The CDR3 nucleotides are TGTGCCAGCACGGGACTTCCGAACTCCTACGAGCAGTACTTC.